The clone carrying this T cell receptor beta chain was recorded only once. The antigen is not known. The source of the sample is a study of shared clonotypes between healthy human individuals. The method was immunoSEQ multiplex PCR; TCRdb's version includes in-frame clones alone and lacks a portion of them. Among millions of clones listed, around 93% were seen once. V was trimmed by 0 bases and J by 6 bases, leaving 11 bases between them. This CDR3 has 14 residues. Germline assignment: CDR1 MNHNS and CDR2 SASEGT. Selected positively for CCR7 and CD45RO-negative, naive CD8 cells excluded terminally differentiated effector memory CD45RA+ cells. Study-wide results and limits: Shared clonotypes across all four donors exceeded non-shared ones in generation probability.

The chain uses TRBV6-1 and TRBJ1-1, with D perhaps matching TRBD1 (5 bases). Material for sequencing was naive CD8+ T cells from PBMCs. The source of this sequence is a man younger than 35 in good health. Some clones in this sample may be carry-over from other donors' samples. In nucleotides, the CDR3 is TGTGCCAGCAGTGAAGCTTTCCGGGGGGCTGAAGCTTTCTTT. Translating it yields CASSEAFRGAEAFF.